This TCR beta chain was observed in a study of blood T cell repertoires in COVID-19. The V end was cut by 8 bases, the J end by 5 bases, with 7 bases between. The length of the CDR3 is 11 residues. Germline V gene data show CDR1 as MNHNY and CDR2 as SVGAGI (reference sequence). This table comes from immunoSEQ multiplex PCR, and its TCRdb copy is limited to in-frame clones, with some not included. The table records tens of thousands of clones, 88% of them present only once. The V call is TRBV6-6, the J call TRBJ2-1; D is unclear. The source material was peripheral blood. The sequence was obtained from a human donor in a cohort sampled during active COVID-19. The CDR3: CASYSHNEQFF. Written as DNA, the CDR3 is TGTGCCAGCTACAGCCACAATGAGCAGTTCTTC.